This T cell receptor (beta chain) was sequenced during a study of beta chain features in type 1 diabetes (dated by TCRdb to the late 2010s). At the level of the whole study: Mean age, gender distribution, total cell number and subset yield were not different between patients and healthy donors. Whereas all 28 donors provided naive and central memory subsets, regulatory and stem cell-like memory subsets were isolated from just 8 patients and about 8 healthy donors. In the study, recently diagnosed type 1 diabetes patients and matched healthy donors were compared on the TCRB repertoires of their sorted circulating CD4+ T cell subsets. A total of 107,917,701 sorted cells were examined across all samples, and the number of cells per subset was strongly correlated with RNA yield. Points the paper makes about the study in general: PCR might favor shorter templates, but patient and control samples were amplified and corrected together, so any skew would affect both groups equally. Patients with type 1 diabetes made fewer insertions and deleted more nucleotides at VDJ recombination sites, implying thymic rearrangement abnormalities. HLA sub-analyses involved small numbers of individuals, so any influence of HLA type on TCRB rearrangement remained unresolved. Naive, central memory and regulatory TCRB repertoires appeared more similar among patients than among healthy donors. Type 1 diabetes patients showed a moderate but significant shortening of TCRB CDR3 length in all four CD4+ subsets. Because cDNA was sequenced instead of genomic DNA, highly expressing activated cells could be over-represented, though the groups showed no difference in activation or CD3 levels.

Taken from cysteine to phenylalanine, the CDR3 has 12 residues. Solely the CDR3 DNA is kept, with 36 bases framed from the first base. From a lookup of the germline V gene (reference sequence), CDR1 and CDR2 are GTSNPN and SVGIG. V is shortened by 5 bases, J by 5 bases, and the region joining them spans 12 bases. The entire amount of isolated RNA was reverse transcribed using the High Capacity cDNA Reverse Transcription Kit, so the sequenced TCRB transcripts were expressed ones. Deep immunoSEQ sequencing was performed on naive, central memory and regulatory T cell samples, with an average of about 3.6 million total reads per sample. Sorted cells were lysed in RLT buffer and RNA was extracted with DNase-treated RNeasy Micro or Mini kits, depending on cell number. To prevent cross-contamination, each cell subset was processed individually, whereas patient and healthy donor samples were processed jointly. TCRB sequences were amplified from cDNA with the immunoSEQ multiplex PCR, producing 87-bp fragments spanning the CDR3 region. Amplicons were sequenced on the Illumina HiSeq platform. As for the authors' bioinformatics: Synthetic template baselines were used to correct PCR bias computationally, reads within Hamming distance 2 were collapsed together, and singletons that could not be merged were discarded. Reads were aligned against IMGT to assign V, D and J genes, CDR3 length and insertions or deletions at six rearrangement sites. Clonotype counts were normalized to sorted cell number within each subset before computing true diversity and Gini coefficients with the tcR R package. The overlap coefficient, calculated on TCRB nucleotide sequences, was used to quantify repertoire sharing. Out-of-frame TCRB sequences from naive cells were analyzed to stand in for the pre-selection repertoire. Held by TCRdb, this immuneACCESS table contains in-frame sequences only and omits some clones. Under half of the omission traces to an unresolved V gene where checked; the cause of the rest is unknown. The V and J calls and the clone size are those of that table, but D and trimming were determined from the DNA. This sample gives about 340,000 clones in total; around an eighth of them show up just once. The ten largest clones capture about 0.015% of the sample.

From each donor, a single peripheral blood sample of approximately 110 mL on average was drawn into heparinised tubes. A BD FACSAria II was used to sort naive, central memory, regulatory and stem cell-like memory CD4+ T cells with a panel that included CD45RO, CCR7, CD25, CD127, CD95 and CD27. All sorted populations exceeded 95% purity. Right away, PBMCs were isolated by Lymphoprep density gradient centrifugation and were stained directly, with no culture step. So that batch effects would be minimized, each experiment stained and sorted samples in pairs, pairing one healthy donor with one patient. Turning to this clone: Its specific antigen is unknown. Within one base of it there is no much larger clone, and no base qualities were kept. Other nucleotide sequences from this sample produce the same CDR3.

Recombination connected TRBV30 to TRBJ1-1, and the D gene may be TRBD1, 5 bases matching. Material for sequencing was naive CD4+ T cells from blood. The cell subset or site label for this specimen denotes: true naive CD4+ T cells. The clonotype comes from a woman younger than 30 with type 1 diabetes. In nucleotide form, the sequence is TGTGCCTGGGGGCAGGGAGGAACTGAAGCTTTCTTT. The encoded protein is CAWGQGGTEAFF.